Shown below are 17 T cell receptor beta chains from a single sample sequenced in a study of glioma-infiltrating T cells after dendritic cell vaccination. Noted time point: after dendritic cell vaccination, including at tumor progression/relapse. TCRdb's copy holds only in-frame clones and misses some; the assay was immunoSEQ multiplex PCR. Of tens of thousands of clones detected, around 89% appear once; the ten largest clones hold about 5%. This specimen was blood, taken after dendritic cell vaccination. The receptor set was obtained from a human donor with glioblastoma.

This rearrangement joins TRBV29-1 to TRBJ2-1, with 8 bases identical to TRBD2. Germline V gene lookup returns CDR1 SQVTM and CDR2 ANQGSEA. With 6 bases clipped from V and 8 bases from J, the junction kept 3 bases outside the gene matches. The length of the CDR3 is 11 residues. CDR3 sequence (DNA): TGCAGCGTAGGTAGCGGGGATGAGCAGTTCTTC. Residues: CSVGSGDEQFF.

This sequence joins TRBV2 and TRBJ2-3; 8 bases line up with TRBD2. The CDR3 runs to 17 residues. Per the germline V gene, CDR1 is SNHLY and CDR2 is FYNNEI. V dropped 0 bases and J dropped 3; count of bases not matched to a gene: 8. The CDR3 sequence: CASSEALGLEWTDTQYF. In DNA, the CDR3 is TGTGCCAGCAGTGAAGCGCTGGGACTAGAGTGGACAGATACGCAGTATTTT.

The chain recombines TRBV4-1 with TRBJ1-5; 7 bases agree with TRBD1. After removal of 4 bases from V and 4 bases from J, the junction contained 7 bases not matched to a gene. This CDR3 has 15 amino acids. In germline, CDR1 is MGHRA, CDR2 YSYEKL. The DNA of the CDR3 is TGCGCCAGCAGCCTACGACAGGGCAATAATCAGCCCCAGCATTTT. Amino acids: CASSLRQGNNQPQHF.

This chain connects TRBV2 to TRBJ1-6, with 10 bases lining up with TRBD1. CDR1 and CDR2 from the germline V gene are SNHLY and FYNNEI. The ends lost 8 bases at V and 9 bases at J; junction bases unmatched: 25. The CDR3 spans 20 residues. The CDR3 nucleotides are TGTGCCAGCCTAAGGGTTCCGGGACAGGGGAGTGTTAAAGGTGCTTCACCCCTCCACTTT. Translated, it gives CASLRVPGQGSVKGASPLHF.

Of note for this clone: Germline is not matched at one junction end, which may reflect a read error. This chain uses TRBV28 with TRBJ2-4; possible D gene TRBD2, 5 bases. The CDR3 loop spans 16 amino acids. Germline lookup yields CDR1 MDHEN and CDR2 SYDVKM. In DNA, the CDR3 is TGTGCCAGCAGCCACAATTATGGGCTAGCCCAAAACATTCAGTACTTC. Amino acid sequence: CASSHNYGLAQNIQYF.

This chain links TRBV19 with TRBJ2-7; D gene unclear. The CDR3 runs 11 residues. Trimming shortened V by 4 bases and J by 2 bases, and 3 bases separated the two germline ends. Germline CDR1 LNHDA, CDR2 SQIVND (reference sequence). CDR3 protein: CASSTTYEQYF. The CDR3 DNA is TGTGCCAGTAGTACCACCTACGAGCAGTACTTC. Combining the CDR3 with reference TRBV19 and TRBJ2-7 gives the whole variable domain DGGITQSPKYLFRKEGQNVTLSCEQNLNHDAMYWYRQDPGQGLRLIYYSQIVNDFQKGDIAEGYSVSREKKESFPLTVTSAQKNPTAFYLCASSTTYEQYFGPGTRLTVT.

The sample holds one count of this clone. This sequence joins TRBV28 and TRBJ1-4, with D tentatively TRBD1 (6 bases). Germline lookup yields CDR1 MDHEN and CDR2 SYDVKM. V dropped 1 base and J dropped 8 bases, with 23 bases sitting between them. The CDR3 extends over 18 amino acids. Here the CDR3 DNA reads TGTGCCAGCAGTTTATTTCGGGGGGGCGGTGGAAGACGGGAAAAACTGTTTTTT. Its protein product is CASSLFRGGGGRREKLFF.

The chain combines TRBV28 with TRBJ1-5; D not certain. The CDR3 covers 13 residues. Germline V lookup: CDR1 MDHEN, CDR2 SYDVKM. V was shortened by 1 base and J by 4 bases, with 5 bases between the two germline ends. The CDR3 is CASSLSPNQPQHF. The CDR3 DNA follows: TGTGCCAGCAGTTTATCCCCGAATCAGCCCCAGCATTTT.

This chain connects TRBV5-4 to TRBJ2-7; 12 nucleotides align to TRBD2. The CDR3 is 14 amino acids. CDR1 is SGHNT, CDR2 YYREEE, per germline (reference sequence). J was trimmed by 5 bases and V by 5 bases; bases with no gene match: 5. The CDR3 nucleotides read TGTGCCAGCAGTAGACTAGCGGGAGATAACGAGCAGTACTTC. This codes for CASSRLAGDNEQYF.

The J gene is TRBJ2-3, the V gene TRBV7-9, with 9 bases fitting TRBD2. Germline values: CDR1 SEHNR, CDR2 FQNEAQ (reference sequence). The ends lost 5 bases at V and 2 bases at J; junction bases unmatched: 11. CDR3 length: 17 amino acids. This CDR3 reads CASSRGVAGVHTDTQYF. As DNA, the CDR3 is TGTGCCAGCAGCCGCGGGGTAGCGGGAGTTCACACAGATACGCAGTATTTT.

This chain links TRBV4-3 with TRBJ2-1, with 7 bases matching TRBD2. CDR3 size: 16 residues. Per germline, CDR1 LGHNA and CDR2 YSLEER. The ends lost 1 base at V and 9 bases at J; junction bases unmatched: 12. The CDR3 loop reads CASSQAPHTSSGEQFF. The CDR3 bases are TGCGCCAGCAGCCAAGCTCCCCACACCTCTAGCGGTGAGCAGTTCTTC.

This clone was observed once. V usage is TRBV27 and J usage is TRBJ2-3; 9 positions match TRBD2. The V and J ends lost 2 bases and 4 bases, in that order; junction bases with no gene match: 7. The CDR3 runs 16 residues. Germline V gives CDR1 MNHEY, CDR2 SMNVEV (reference sequence). CDR3 loop: CASSLAGGLASDTQYF. The DNA for the CDR3 is TGTGCCAGCAGTTTAGCAGGGGGACTAGCTTCAGATACGCAGTATTTT.

V gene TRBV28 combines with J gene TRBJ2-7; the match to TRBD1 covers 8 bases. Per the germline V gene, CDR1 is MDHEN and CDR2 is SYDVKM. Unmatched junction bases numbered 10, after V lost 5 bases and J lost 1 base. CDR3 length: 16 amino acids. The chain's CDR3 is CASSHRGAAGSYEQYF. The CDR3 DNA reads TGTGCCAGCAGTCACAGGGGGGCCGCGGGATCCTACGAGCAGTACTTC. Full variable domain (outside the CDR3, taken from reference TRBV28 and TRBJ2-7): DVKVTQSSRYLVKRTGEKVFLECVQDMDHENMFWYRQDPGLGLRLIYFSYDVKMKEKGDIPEGYSVSREKKERFSLILESASTNQTSMYLCASSHRGAAGSYEQYFGPGTRLTVT.

The chain uses TRBV10-3 and TRBJ1-1; TRBD1 is a possible D gene (6 bases). Germline CDR1 reads ENHRY; CDR2 reads SYGVKD. CDR3 size: 11 residues. V gave up 7 bases and J gave up 6 bases, with 9 bases separating them. CDR3 sequence (DNA): TGTGCCATCAAAGACAGGTCTGAAGCTTTCTTT. The encoded protein is CAIKDRSEAFF.

The chain carries TRBV7-2 and TRBJ2-5; weak D call: TRBD2 (6 bases). Trimming removed 5 bases at V and 5 bases at J, with 15 bases between. The CDR3 length is 14 residues. Germline-derived CDR1 and CDR2 are SGHTA and FQGNSA. The CDR3 sequence is CASSPRTISETQYF. In DNA, the CDR3 is TGTGCCAGCAGCCCTCGGACTATCAGCGAGACCCAGTACTTC.

This clone has a handful of counts. The V and J genes are TRBV10-3 and TRBJ2-2; D may be TRBD2 (6 bases). V was pared by 7 bases and J by 2 bases, with 17 bases between. CDR3 size: 16 residues. CDR1 and CDR2 from the germline V gene are ENHRY and SYGVKD. The CDR3 DNA follows: TGTGCCATCAAGGGACTCCATGTAAACAACACCGGGGAGCTGTTTTTT. Translating it yields CAIKGLHVNNTGELFF.

This chain links TRBV27 with TRBJ2-7; 7 bases map to TRBD2. Trimming took 5 bases from V and 4 from J; bases not matched to a gene: 2. The CDR3 sequence is 12 residues long. The germline V gene has CDR1 MNHEY and CDR2 SMNVEV (reference sequence). CDR3 amino acids: CASSGGGYEQYF. The CDR3 DNA reads as TGTGCCAGCAGTGGGGGGGGATACGAGCAGTACTTC.